Listed here are 10 T cell receptor beta chains from one sample, sequenced in a study of T cell responses to AZD1222 COVID-19 vaccine. The method was immunoSEQ multiplex PCR; TCRdb's version includes in-frame clones alone and lacks a portion of them. Of 100,000 to 150,000 clones listed, roughly nine tenths are singletons. Specimen: peripheral blood, collected on day 0 of AZD1222 vaccination. Receptors originate from an adult in good health.

The chain employs TRBV9 and TRBJ1-2; 12 nucleotides match TRBD1. CDR3 length: 16 residues. Per the germline V gene, CDR1 is SGDLS and CDR2 is YYNGEE. The ends lost 0 bases at V and 6 bases at J; junction bases unmatched: 6. CDR3 bases: TGTGCCAGCAGCGTAGGGGACAGGGGGCGCGGGCATGGCTACACCTTC. Protein: CASSVGDRGRGHGYTF.

V gene TRBV4-2 combines with J gene TRBJ2-3; D gene unclear. Germline CDR1 reads LGHNA; CDR2 reads YNFKEQ. The CDR3 spans 15 residues. The V end was cut by 0 bases, the J end by 4 bases, with 11 bases between. The CDR3 spells CASSQDWPAPDTQYF. The DNA for the CDR3 is TGTGCCAGCAGCCAAGATTGGCCCGCCCCAGATACGCAGTATTTT.

In this sample, this clone turned up once. The V call is TRBV5-1, the J call TRBJ1-4; D is unresolved. CDR3 size: 15 residues. Germline V gives CDR1 SGHRS, CDR2 YFSETQ. V was shortened by 0 bases and J by 2 bases, with 8 bases between the two germline ends. The CDR3 DNA follows: TGCGCCAGCAGCTTGGTGGGTTCTACTAATGAAAAACTGTTTTTT. Protein: CASSLVGSTNEKLFF. Complete variable domain (other parts from reference TRBV5-1 and TRBJ1-4): KAGVTQTPRYLIKTRGQQVTLSCSPISGHRSVSWYQQTPGQGLQFLFEYFSETQRNKGNFPGRFSGRQFSNSRSEMNVSTLELGDSALYLCASSLVGSTNEKLFFGSGTQLSVL.

The V and J genes are TRBV27 and TRBJ1-1, with TRBD1 matching 10 bases. The trim removed 5 bases at V and 5 bases at J, leaving 8 bases unmatched. The CDR3 length is 15 residues. CDR1 is MNHEY and CDR2 is SMNVEV in the germline V gene (reference sequence). DNA for the CDR3: TGTGCCAGCAGTCTCCTGACAGGGGGCTCTACTGAAGCTTTCTTT. This gives the protein CASSLLTGGSTEAFF.

The chain recombines TRBV6-6 with TRBJ1-1; D ambiguous. V was cut by 7 bases and J by 6 bases, with 15 bases left in between. CDR1 is MNHNY and CDR2 is SVGAGI in the germline V gene (reference sequence). The CDR3 has 13 residues. The CDR3 reads CASTYLGRAEAFF. The CDR3 bases are TGTGCCAGCACCTACTTGGGGAGGGCTGAAGCTTTCTTT.

This rearrangement joins TRBV2 to TRBJ2-1; the D gene is possibly TRBD1 (6 bases). Germline V gives CDR1 SNHLY, CDR2 FYNNEI. The CDR3 has 12 amino acids. The ends were cut back, 4 bases at V and 5 bases at J, with 6 bases in the middle. CDR3 coding DNA: TGTGCCAGCAGTGGGGACAACAATGAGCAGTTCTTC. Amino acids: CASSGDNNEQFF.

V is TRBV25-1 and J is TRBJ2-7; maybe TRBD2 (5 bases). There are 16 residues in the CDR3. Trimming took 3 bases from V and 6 from J, leaving 21 bases between them. Germline V gene data show CDR1 as MGHDK and CDR2 as SYGVNS. In nucleotides, the CDR3 is TGTGCCAGCAGTGACCGTGGACTGTGGTCGCCGGGCGAGCAGTACTTC. It specifies CASSDRGLWSPGEQYF.

The gene calls are TRBV20-1 and TRBJ2-7; D is unclear. The ends were cut back, 3 bases at V and 2 bases at J, with 11 bases in the middle. Germline lookup yields CDR1 DFQATT and CDR2 SNEGSKA (reference sequence). The CDR3 loop spans 13 amino acids. The CDR3 DNA reads TGCAGTGCTAGTATGGCGACGGCCTACGAGCAGTACTTC. Translation gives CSASMATAYEQYF.

The sample holds a few counts of this clone. The CDR3 sequence is CASSSPGSGSYNEQFF. DNA for the CDR3: TGTGCCAGCAGCTCCCCCGGGAGCGGCTCCTACAATGAGCAGTTCTTC. The V gene is TRBV9, the J gene TRBJ2-1, with a possible D match to TRBD2 (6 bases). The germline V gene encodes CDR1 SGDLS and CDR2 YYNGEE. V was pared by 4 bases and J by 0 bases, with 14 bases between. The CDR3 consists of 16 residues.

The rearrangement uses TRBV11-3 and TRBJ2-6, with D uncertain. The CDR3 runs to 19 residues. Germline assignment: CDR1 SGHNT and CDR2 YENEEA. Trimming cost V 2 bases and J 0 bases, with 17 bases left between them. The CDR3: CASSLWFGTAISGANVLTF. CDR3 in DNA: TGTGCCAGCAGCTTATGGTTCGGCACGGCCATCTCTGGGGCCAACGTCCTGACTTTC.